Listed below are T cell receptor beta chains from one sample, sequenced in a study of PD-1 blockade in mismatch repair-deficient tumors. Measured with immunoSEQ multiplex PCR; TCRdb has only the in-frame clones, and not every one. The sample has fewer than 100,000 clones; about 84% are singletons. This specimen was peripheral blood, taken 12 weeks after starting pembrolizumab. The receptors derive from an adult with mismatch repair-deficient cancer. Both conserved end residues are part of each CDR3. The D gene is left open where the match is weak. Clone size is given for some rows only: seen once, a few or many times, or a class if the clone is expanded.

size	V	D	J	DNA	CDR3
.	TRBV7-2	.	TRBJ1-1	TGTGCCAGCAGCTTAATGGGGACTGAAGCTTTCTTT	CASSLMGTEAFF
.	TRBV30	TRBD2	TRBJ2-3	TGTGCCTGGAGTAAGACTAGCGGAGACCTCCTTTTTAGCACAGATACGCAGTATTTT	CAWSKTSGDLLFSTDTQYF
.	TRBV25-1	.	TRBJ2-5	TGTGCCAGCAGCAATCTGGTAGCTCACCAAGAGACCCAGTACTTC	CASSNLVAHQETQYF
.	TRBV29-1	.	TRBJ2-7	TGCAGCGTTGAAGGAAGATACGAGCAGTACTTC	CSVEGRYEQYF
.	TRBV11-2	.	TRBJ2-1	TGTGCCAGCAGCTTATTCAGAGAATCCAATGAGCAGTTCTTC	CASSLFRESNEQFF
.	TRBV6-6	.	TRBJ1-5	TGTGCCAGCAGTTACTCGGCGACAGTGAGCAATCAGCCCCAGCATTTT	CASSYSATVSNQPQHF
.	TRBV5-1	TRBD1	TRBJ1-2	TGCGCCAGCAGCCCGGATCTTGACAGGGGAAGCCATGGCTACACCTTC	CASSPDLDRGSHGYTF
few	TRBV5-5	.	TRBJ1-5	TGTGCCAGCAGCTTGGAGGGGGGCGGCAATCAGCCCCAGCATTTT	CASSLEGGGNQPQHF
.	TRBV4-3	.	TRBJ2-3	TGCGCCAGCAGCCAAGCTTTCAGGGCCCCGGATACGCAGTATTTT	CASSQAFRAPDTQYF
.	TRBV10-3	TRBD1	TRBJ2-7	TGTGCCATCAGACCTCCGGGACAGCAAAACGAGCAGTACTTC	CAIRPPGQQNEQYF
.	TRBV19	.	TRBJ2-3	TGTGCCAGTAGTTCCCGAGTCACTGGTACAGATACGCAGTATTTT	CASSSRVTGTDTQYF
.	TRBV9	TRBD1	TRBJ2-2	TGTGCCAGCAGCGTAGAGGGGGCGAGTGACACCGGGGAGCTGTTTTTT	CASSVEGASDTGELFF
.	TRBV2	.	TRBJ1-1	TGTGCCAGCTTTTTACGCCAGAACACTGAAGCTTTCTTT	CASFLRQNTEAFF
.	TRBV29-1	.	TRBJ1-1	TGCAGCGTTGCACCGGATCCGAACACTGAAGCTTTCTTT	CSVAPDPNTEAFF
few	TRBV25-1	.	TRBJ1-1	TGTGCCAGCAGCTTTCCGGGTAACACTGAAGCTTTCTTT	CASSFPGNTEAFF
.	TRBV28	.	TRBJ2-3	TGTGCCATAGGCGGGAGCACAGATACGCAGTATTTT	CAIGGSTDTQYF
.	TRBV19	TRBD2	TRBJ2-1	TGTGCCAGTAGTATAGCTCCTAGCGGGAGGGCTGAGCAGTTCTTC	CASSIAPSGRAEQFF
.	TRBV9	.	TRBJ2-5	TGTGCCAGCAGCGTAGGAGGCGGGAAAAACCAAGAGACCCAGTACTTC	CASSVGGGKNQETQYF
once	TRBV6-1	.	TRBJ2-7	TGTGCCAGCACCTTTGGAGGGGGGCAATCCTACGAGCAGTACTTC	CASTFGGGQSYEQYF
.	TRBV2	TRBD2	TRBJ2-3	TGTGCCAGCAGTATTAGCGGGAACACAGATACGCAGTATTTT	CASSISGNTDTQYF
.	TRBV2	.	TRBJ2-3	TGTGCCCCTCTCGCCAGCACAGATACGCAGTATTTT	CAPLASTDTQYF
.	TRBV15	.	TRBJ2-1	TGTGCCACCAGCAGAGTTGGGGTGGGAGGCTCCTACAATGAGCAGTTCTTC	CATSRVGVGGSYNEQFF
.	TRBV5-1	TRBD2	TRBJ2-3	TGCGCCAGCAGCTTGGGACTAGCGGGAAGTATGGATACGCAGTATTTT	CASSLGLAGSMDTQYF
.	TRBV27	.	TRBJ1-2	TGTGCCAGCAGAATGGCGGCAGGGAGTACGCCTAACTATGGCTACACCTTC	CASRMAAGSTPNYGYTF
.	TRBV7-9	.	TRBJ1-5	TGTGCCAGCAGCTTTCACGGGCCCCAGCATTTT	CASSFHGPQHF
few	TRBV19	.	TRBJ2-5	TGTGCCAGTAGTATGAGGATCGGGACGGGGCCGCTAGAGACCCAGTACTTC	CASSMRIGTGPLETQYF
.	TRBV6-1	TRBD1	TRBJ2-1	TGTGCCAGCACCTTAGGGAAGGGGGCTGAAAATGAGCAGTTCTTC	CASTLGKGAENEQFF
.	TRBV27	TRBD1	TRBJ2-7	TGTGCCAGCTCCCCCGGGTCGGGACAGGGCTTTTACGAGCAGTACTTC	CASSPGSGQGFYEQYF
.	TRBV27	.	TRBJ2-3	TGTGCCAGCAGTCCAAACCTCCGGGATACGCAGTATTTT	CASSPNLRDTQYF
.	TRBV5-1	.	TRBJ1-1	TGCGCCAGCAGCTTGGGGATGAGGAAAAACACTGAAGCTTTCTTT	CASSLGMRKNTEAFF
.	TRBV5-1	TRBD2	TRBJ2-7	TGCGCCAGCAGGGACGGACTAGTCTCCCACGAGCAGTACTTC	CASRDGLVSHEQYF
.	TRBV27	TRBD1	TRBJ1-1	TGTGCCAGCAGTACTTTGGATACAGGGGCATACACTGAAGCTTTCTTT	CASSTLDTGAYTEAFF
.	TRBV7-2	.	TRBJ2-5	TGTGCCAGCAGCTTAGTTGGGAGGACGATACAAGAGACCCAGTACTTC	CASSLVGRTIQETQYF
.	TRBV2	.	TRBJ1-1	TGTGCCAGCAGTGCAACAGGAACCACTGAAGCTTTCTTT	CASSATGTTEAFF
.	TRBV15	TRBD2	TRBJ2-1	TGTGCCACAGGGGTTGGCGGGAGATCCTACAATGAGCAGTTCTTC	CATGVGGRSYNEQFF
many	TRBV5-4	TRBD1	TRBJ1-2	TGTGCCAGCAGCAGACTGGACAGGTTCTATGGCTACACCTTC	CASSRLDRFYGYTF
.	TRBV13	TRBD1	TRBJ2-7	TGTGCCAGCAGCTTAAGGGGGCAGAACTACGAGCAGTACTTC	CASSLRGQNYEQYF
.	TRBV9	TRBD1	TRBJ1-1	TGTGCCAGCAGCGCAGGGGGAGACAACACTGAAGCTTTCTTT	CASSAGGDNTEAFF
.	TRBV4-1	TRBD1	TRBJ2-7	TGCGCCAGCAGCCAAAAAAAGGGGGCCCCCTACGAGCAGTACTTC	CASSQKKGAPYEQYF
.	TRBV18	TRBD1	TRBJ1-1	TGTGCCAGCTCACGAGGGGGACAGGGGCGGGCTGAAGCTTTCTTT	CASSRGGQGRAEAFF
.	TRBV7-2	TRBD2	TRBJ2-2	TGTGCCAGCAGCTTTTCGACTAGCGTTACCGGGGAGCTGTTTTTT	CASSFSTSVTGELFF
few	TRBV15	.	TRBJ2-7	TGTGCCACCAGCAGATCACGCCAAGGCTACGAGCAGTACTTC	CATSRSRQGYEQYF
.	TRBV5-1	.	TRBJ2-1	TGCGCCAGCAGCTTGGAGAAAAGGATGTTCTGGTACAATGAGCAGTTCTTC	CASSLEKRMFWYNEQFF
.	TRBV6-5	.	TRBJ1-3	TGTGCCAGCAGTTCACTCAGAAAGGCTGGAAACACCATATATTTT	CASSSLRKAGNTIYF
.	TRBV5-1	TRBD1	TRBJ1-4	TGCGCCAGCAGCCTCCACATGACAGGGCCCCACCGGGAGAATAATGAAAAACTGTTTTTT	CASSLHMTGPHRENNEKLFF
.	TRBV9	.	TRBJ2-1	TGTGCCAGCAGCGTAGGTGGTTCGGTTATAGGGAGTGAGCAGTTCTTC	CASSVGGSVIGSEQFF
.	TRBV15	.	TRBJ1-4	TGTGCCACCAGCAGAGACGCTAGAACTAATGAAAAACTGTTTTTT	CATSRDARTNEKLFF
.	TRBV12-5	.	TRBJ2-3	TGTGCTAGTGGTTTGGCACCGATCACAGATACGCAGTATTTT	CASGLAPITDTQYF
.	TRBV30	.	TRBJ1-4	TGTGCCTGGAGTGTTCTGGGGGCGCATGAAAAACTGTTTTTT	CAWSVLGAHEKLFF
.	TRBV7-2	.	TRBJ2-3	TGTGCCAGCAGCTTAGCGGTAGCCCCAAGCGGAGATACGCAGTATTTT	CASSLAVAPSGDTQYF
.	TRBV7-3	TRBD2	TRBJ2-1	TGTGCCAGCAGCTTAGCGGGAGGGAACTACAATGAGCAGTTCTTC	CASSLAGGNYNEQFF
.	TRBV7-2	.	TRBJ2-2	TGTGCCAGCAGCTTAACCGAGAACACCGGGGAGCTGTTTTTT	CASSLTENTGELFF
.	TRBV7-8	.	TRBJ2-2	TGTGCCAGCAGATGGTGGAACACCGGGGAGCTGTTTTTT	CASRWWNTGELFF
few	TRBV6-1	.	TRBJ2-7	TGTGCCAGCAGTGAAGCTGAGACGGGCTCCTACGAGCAGTACTTC	CASSEAETGSYEQYF
.	TRBV5-1	.	TRBJ1-1	TGCGCCAGCAGCCAACAGCAACAAAGGGACACTGAAGCTTTCTTT	CASSQQQQRDTEAFF
.	TRBV29-1	.	TRBJ1-1	TGCAGCGTTGGGCGGCGGGTAAAAAACACTGAAGCTTTCTTT	CSVGRRVKNTEAFF
.	TRBV5-5	.	TRBJ2-3	TGTGCCAGCAGGTCAGGCCGTGGAGATACGCAGTATTTT	CASRSGRGDTQYF
few	TRBV2	TRBD2	TRBJ2-3	TGTGCCAGCAGTGGGCTAGCGGGAGTCACCAGCACAGATACGCAGTATTTT	CASSGLAGVTSTDTQYF